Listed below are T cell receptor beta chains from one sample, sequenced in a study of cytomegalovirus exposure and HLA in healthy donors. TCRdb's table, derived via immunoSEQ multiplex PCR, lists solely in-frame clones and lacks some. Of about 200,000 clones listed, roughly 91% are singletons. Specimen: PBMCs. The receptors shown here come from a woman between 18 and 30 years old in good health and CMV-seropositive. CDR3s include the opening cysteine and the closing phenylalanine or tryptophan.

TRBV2,CASRRGYSNQPQHF
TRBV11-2,CASSFFRGSSYEQYF
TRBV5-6,CASSLGTDRNTEAFF
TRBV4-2,CASSQAENRGGLGYEQYF
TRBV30,CAWSGGKLFF
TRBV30,CAWSKEQGAQHEAFF
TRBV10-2,CASSESPISSYEQYF
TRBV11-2,CASSPAVGAYNEQFF
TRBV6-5,CASTAPTSGLGAQFF
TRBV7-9,CASSLSYSGTNEQFF
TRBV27,CASRLTGAYEQYF
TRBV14,CASSHFTGDTGGYTF
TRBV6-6,CASSPTRTGANTEAFF
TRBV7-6,CASSLGERMGSYEQYF
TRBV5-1,CASSLDRKDTGELFF
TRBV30,CAWSVRNIGQGGETQYF
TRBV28,CASSLWASGFYNEQFF